These 8 T cell receptor beta chains originate from one sample sequenced in a study of cytomegalovirus exposure and HLA in healthy donors. In the PCR, 60 Vbeta and 13 Jbeta primers were used. Profiled with immunoSEQ multiplex PCR; TCRdb holds only in-frame clones, not every one. The repertoire holds hundreds of thousands of clones, with over 65% as singletons. The specimen was PBMCs. These TCRs come from a man aged 18 to 35 in good health and CMV-seronegative.

The V call is TRBV2, the J call TRBJ2-5; TRBD1 aligns across 7 bases. Germline CDR1 SNHLY, CDR2 FYNNEI. The CDR3 sequence is 15 residues long. With V trimmed by 6 bases and J by 2 bases, 9 bases remained unmatched. CDR3 residues: CASSRDREGQETQYF. The CDR3 DNA is TGTGCCAGCAGCCGAGACAGGGAAGGACAAGAGACCCAGTACTTC.

CDR3 loop: CASVQGRSYYEQYF. The CDR3 DNA reads TGTGCCAGCGTACAGGGTCGATCCTACTACGAGCAGTACTTC. The chain links TRBV2 to TRBJ2-7, with D perhaps matching TRBD1 (6 bases). Germline loops: CDR1 SNHLY, CDR2 FYNNEI. V lost 8 bases and J 3 bases, leaving 17 bases between the germline ends. This CDR3 has 14 amino acids.

This chain links TRBV27 with TRBJ2-1; TRBD2 matches 11 bases. Per germline, CDR1 MNHEY and CDR2 SMNVEV (reference sequence). V lost 1 base to trimming and J lost 4 bases; unmatched junction nucleotides: 0. CDR3 length equals 15 residues. The CDR3 DNA sequence: TGTGCCAGCAGTTTATGGACTAGCGGGTACAATGAGCAGTTCTTC. It translates to CASSLWTSGYNEQFF.

The genes are TRBV19 and TRBJ2-7; TRBD2 matches at 7 bases. Germline V lookup: CDR1 LNHDA, CDR2 SQIVND (reference sequence). CDR3 length: 13 residues. Unmatched junction bases numbered 4, after V lost 4 bases and J lost 4 bases. As DNA, the CDR3 is TGTGCCAGTAGTAAGCGGGACCAATACGAGCAGTACTTC. It is translated as CASSKRDQYEQYF. Combining the CDR3 with reference TRBV19 and TRBJ2-7 gives the whole variable domain DGGITQSPKYLFRKEGQNVTLSCEQNLNHDAMYWYRQDPGQGLRLIYYSQIVNDFQKGDIAEGYSVSREKKESFPLTVTSAQKNPTAFYLCASSKRDQYEQYFGPGTRLTVT.

V usage is TRBV29-1 and J usage is TRBJ1-2; the match to TRBD1 covers 8 bases. V trimming: 0 bases; J trimming: 4 bases; junction bases outside the gene matches: 10. The CDR3 extends over 16 amino acids. Germline V gene sequence: CDR1 SQVTM, CDR2 ANQGSEA. The CDR3 bases are TGCAGCGTTGAAGATCTTAGAGCCCAGGGGGCCTATGGCTACACCTTC. It yields the protein CSVEDLRAQGAYGYTF. Complete variable domain (other parts from reference TRBV29-1 and TRBJ1-2): SAVISQKPSRDICQRGTSLTIQCQVDSQVTMMFWYRQQPGQSLTLIATANQGSEATYESGFVIDKFPISRPNLTFSTLTVSNMSPEDSSIYLCSVEDLRAQGAYGYTFGSGTRLTVV.

This clone was found once. The rearrangement joins TRBV11-2 to TRBJ2-1; no clear D gene. Per the germline V gene, CDR1 is SGHAT and CDR2 is FQNNGV. CDR3 length equals 14 residues. V dropped 0 bases and J dropped 6 bases, with 9 bases sitting between them. CDR3 bases: TGTGCCAGCAGCTTAGATCCGTCTAGCAATGAGCAGTTCTTC. This encodes CASSLDPSSNEQFF. Drawing the rest from reference TRBV11-2 and TRBJ2-1, the complete variable domain is EAGVAQSPRYKIIEKRQSVAFWCNPISGHATLYWYQQILGQGPKLLIQFQNNGVVDDSQLPKDRFSAERLKGVDSTLKIQPAKLEDSAVYLCASSLDPSSNEQFFGPGTRLTVL.

This clone was observed once. The gene calls are TRBV5-1 and TRBJ2-7, with 7 bases lining up with TRBD2. V lost 4 bases to trimming and J lost 0 bases; unmatched junction nucleotides: 10. Per germline, CDR1 SGHRS and CDR2 YFSETQ. The CDR3 is 16 residues long. The CDR3 reads CASSPRAGTNSYEQYF. The CDR3, as DNA: TGCGCCAGCAGCCCCCGGGCCGGGACTAACTCCTACGAGCAGTACTTC. Filled out from reference TRBV5-1 and TRBJ2-7, the complete variable domain reads KAGVTQTPRYLIKTRGQQVTLSCSPISGHRSVSWYQQTPGQGLQFLFEYFSETQRNKGNFPGRFSGRQFSNSRSEMNVSTLELGDSALYLCASSPRAGTNSYEQYFGPGTRLTVT.

In the case of this clone: In the same sample, other DNA sequences code for this CDR3. The rearrangement uses TRBV5-1 and TRBJ2-7, with a possible D match to TRBD1 (6 bases). V was pared by 0 bases and J by 3 bases, with 13 bases between. CDR1 and CDR2 (germline): SGHRS, YFSETQ. The CDR3 runs to 15 residues. Here the CDR3 DNA reads TGCGCCAGCAGCTTGGGACCTTCAGGGGACTACGAGCAGTACTTC. This codes for CASSLGPSGDYEQYF.